The rows below give T cell receptor beta chains drawn from one sample of a study of CD4+ T cells in melanoma. Clones were sequenced by immunoSEQ multiplex PCR, and TCRdb holds only the in-frame ones, with some missing. Here the sample spans about 6,900 clones, about 65% being singletons. Sequencing was performed on cells from a culture (not recorded whether cultured in vitro). Every receptor here comes from a human donor with melanoma. Both conserved end residues are part of each CDR3. Fields, in order: CDR3 DNA, CDR3 protein, J gene, clone size, D gene, V gene. D genes are given only for firm matches. Not every row has a clone size; where given, it reads once, few, many or a size class.

CDR3nt: TGTGCCAGCAGCCCCTGGCTAGCGGACCGCTCCTACGAGCAGTACTTC
CDR3aa: CASSPWLADRSYEQYF
j_gene: TRBJ2-7
abundance: -
d_gene: TRBD2
v_gene: TRBV7-6

CDR3nt: TGTGCCAGCAGTGAAATCACACAAACCGGAGCAACTAATGAAAAACTGTTTTTT
CDR3aa: CASSEITQTGATNEKLFF
j_gene: TRBJ1-4
abundance: medium-sized
d_gene: -
v_gene: TRBV25-1

CDR3nt: TGTGCCACCACGAAGGGGCATGGGGCCAACGTCCTGACTTTC
CDR3aa: CATTKGHGANVLTF
j_gene: TRBJ2-6
abundance: -
d_gene: -
v_gene: TRBV15

CDR3nt: TGTGCCAGCATCCTAACCCAACAGGGTGGCTACGAGCAGTACTTC
CDR3aa: CASILTQQGGYEQYF
j_gene: TRBJ2-7
abundance: -
d_gene: -
v_gene: TRBV6-5

CDR3nt: TGTGCCAGCAGCTCGACTAGCGGGCCTACAGATACGCAGTATTTT
CDR3aa: CASSSTSGPTDTQYF
j_gene: TRBJ2-3
abundance: medium-sized
d_gene: TRBD2
v_gene: TRBV7-3

CDR3nt: TGTGCCAGCAGCTTAGGGCAGGGAGTCACCGGGGAGCTGTTTTTT
CDR3aa: CASSLGQGVTGELFF
j_gene: TRBJ2-2
abundance: -
d_gene: -
v_gene: TRBV7-9

CDR3nt: TGTGCCAGCTCGTATGGGAAGTCGCCGGAGACCCAGTACTTC
CDR3aa: CASSYGKSPETQYF
j_gene: TRBJ2-5
abundance: -
d_gene: -
v_gene: TRBV28

CDR3nt: TGTGCCAGCCCGACAGGGGGCTATGGCTACACCTTC
CDR3aa: CASPTGGYGYTF
j_gene: TRBJ1-2
abundance: medium-sized
d_gene: TRBD1
v_gene: TRBV2

CDR3nt: TGTGCCAGCAGACACCGGACAGAAGGCTACGAGCAGTACTTC
CDR3aa: CASRHRTEGYEQYF
j_gene: TRBJ2-7
abundance: -
d_gene: -
v_gene: TRBV6-5

CDR3nt: TGTGCCAGCAGCGTAGACCTGCGGGGGGGAGACAATGAGCAGTTCTTC
CDR3aa: CASSVDLRGGDNEQFF
j_gene: TRBJ2-1
abundance: few
d_gene: TRBD2
v_gene: TRBV9

CDR3nt: TGCGCCAGCAGCTTGGGGACTAGCGGGGGGGATACGCAGTATTTT
CDR3aa: CASSLGTSGGDTQYF
j_gene: TRBJ2-3
abundance: -
d_gene: TRBD2
v_gene: TRBV5-1

CDR3nt: TGTGCCAGCAGCCAAGTACCGGGACTACAGTACGAGCAGTACTTC
CDR3aa: CASSQVPGLQYEQYF
j_gene: TRBJ2-7
abundance: -
d_gene: TRBD2
v_gene: TRBV3-1/TRBV3-2

CDR3nt: TGCGCCAGCAGCCAAACACAGGGTCTGGGCGATAAAGCTTTCTTT
CDR3aa: CASSQTQGLGDKAFF
j_gene: TRBJ1-1
abundance: -
d_gene: -
v_gene: TRBV4-1

CDR3nt: TGTGCCAGCTCACCCGAGGGGGGGGAGACAGATACGCAGTATTTT
CDR3aa: CASSPEGGETDTQYF
j_gene: TRBJ2-3
abundance: -
d_gene: -
v_gene: TRBV18

CDR3nt: TGTGCCAGCAGCGTGAGCGGTATGAACACTGAAGCTTTCTTT
CDR3aa: CASSVSGMNTEAFF
j_gene: TRBJ1-1
abundance: once
d_gene: -
v_gene: TRBV9

CDR3nt: TGTGCCAGCTCACCCCAGGGGCTCACCTACAATGAGCAGTTCTTC
CDR3aa: CASSPQGLTYNEQFF
j_gene: TRBJ2-1
abundance: -
d_gene: -
v_gene: TRBV18

CDR3nt: TGTGCCAGCAGCAAGACAGGGGCCTTCTACAATGAGCAGTTCTTC
CDR3aa: CASSKTGAFYNEQFF
j_gene: TRBJ2-1
abundance: -
d_gene: TRBD1
v_gene: TRBV5-4

CDR3nt: TGTGCCAGCAGGCCTACGGTCAGCCAAGAGACCCAGTACTTC
CDR3aa: CASRPTVSQETQYF
j_gene: TRBJ2-5
abundance: -
d_gene: -
v_gene: TRBV2

CDR3nt: TGCAGTGCTAGAGGAGAGGATGGCTACACCTTC
CDR3aa: CSARGEDGYTF
j_gene: TRBJ1-2
abundance: medium-sized
d_gene: -
v_gene: TRBV20-1

CDR3nt: TGCGCCAGCAGCCAGACCTGGGACAGGAATTGGAGGGGATATGGCTACACCTTC
CDR3aa: CASSQTWDRNWRGYGYTF
j_gene: TRBJ1-2
abundance: -
d_gene: TRBD1
v_gene: TRBV4-1

CDR3nt: TGCGCCAGCAGCCAAAGACCGGGGCGCGGGAAGATAAGTGGCACTGAAGCTTTCTTT
CDR3aa: CASSQRPGRGKISGTEAFF
j_gene: TRBJ1-1
abundance: -
d_gene: -
v_gene: TRBV4-3

CDR3nt: TGTGCCACCGGACCGGGACAGGGAATTGAAAAACTGTTTTTT
CDR3aa: CATGPGQGIEKLFF
j_gene: TRBJ1-4
abundance: -
d_gene: TRBD1
v_gene: TRBV27

CDR3nt: TGTGCCAGCAGTTTATTGGGTCTTCGGGGGGGGCTGGGTCAGCCCCAGCATTTT
CDR3aa: CASSLLGLRGGLGQPQHF
j_gene: TRBJ1-5
abundance: -
d_gene: -
v_gene: TRBV28

CDR3nt: TGTGCCAGCAGCGTAATCGCGAGCTCCTACGAGCAGTACTTC
CDR3aa: CASSVIASSYEQYF
j_gene: TRBJ2-7
abundance: few
d_gene: -
v_gene: TRBV9

CDR3nt: TGTGCCAGCAGCTTAGCCCAGGGAGGTAACTATGGCTACACCTTC
CDR3aa: CASSLAQGGNYGYTF
j_gene: TRBJ1-2
abundance: medium-sized
d_gene: -
v_gene: TRBV7-9

CDR3nt: TGTGCCAGCAGCTTAGTAGCCGGGCCGGTCTACGAGCAGTACTTC
CDR3aa: CASSLVAGPVYEQYF
j_gene: TRBJ2-7
abundance: -
d_gene: -
v_gene: TRBV5-4

CDR3nt: TGTGCCAGCAGCTTCAGGATCCAAGAGACCCAGTACTTC
CDR3aa: CASSFRIQETQYF
j_gene: TRBJ2-5
abundance: once
d_gene: -
v_gene: TRBV7-9

CDR3nt: TGTGCCAGCAGTCCTGAAGCGCGGGGTGGCTATGAGCAGTTCTTC
CDR3aa: CASSPEARGGYEQFF
j_gene: TRBJ2-1
abundance: few
d_gene: -
v_gene: TRBV9

CDR3nt: TGTGCCAGCAGTGCTACAGGGGTTAATTCACCCCTCCACTTT
CDR3aa: CASSATGVNSPLHF
j_gene: TRBJ1-6
abundance: few
d_gene: TRBD1
v_gene: TRBV6-2/TRBV6-3

CDR3nt: TGTGCCATGACTGGAGGGCAGGAGAACTACGAGCAGTACTTC
CDR3aa: CAMTGGQENYEQYF
j_gene: TRBJ2-7
abundance: -
d_gene: -
v_gene: TRBV11-3

CDR3nt: TGTGCCTGGATGGGACAGGGGGCTTCTAACTATGGCTACACCTTC
CDR3aa: CAWMGQGASNYGYTF
j_gene: TRBJ1-2
abundance: -
d_gene: TRBD1
v_gene: TRBV30

CDR3nt: TGTGCCAGTAACCCTAGGGAGAACACTGAAGCTTTCTTT
CDR3aa: CASNPRENTEAFF
j_gene: TRBJ1-1
abundance: -
d_gene: -
v_gene: TRBV19

CDR3nt: TGTGCCAGCAGCTTAATATCAGGGGGCGATGGCTACACCTTC
CDR3aa: CASSLISGGDGYTF
j_gene: TRBJ1-2
abundance: -
d_gene: TRBD1
v_gene: TRBV11-2

CDR3nt: TGTGCCAGCAGTCCCTCGGGACTTTACCCCTACGAGCAGTACTTC
CDR3aa: CASSPSGLYPYEQYF
j_gene: TRBJ2-7
abundance: -
d_gene: -
v_gene: TRBV6-5

CDR3nt: TGCGCCAGCAGGCCCGCAGGGAACACTGAAGCTTTCTTT
CDR3aa: CASRPAGNTEAFF
j_gene: TRBJ1-1
abundance: -
d_gene: -
v_gene: TRBV5-1

CDR3nt: TGTGCCAGCAGCGGTCCCCGCCCGGGGGTAAACTGGTATGGCTACACCTTC
CDR3aa: CASSGPRPGVNWYGYTF
j_gene: TRBJ1-2
abundance: -
d_gene: -
v_gene: TRBV9

CDR3nt: TGTGCCAGTAGCCCAGGGCCCGGGGCCCACTACGAGCAGTACTTC
CDR3aa: CASSPGPGAHYEQYF
j_gene: TRBJ2-7
abundance: medium-sized
d_gene: -
v_gene: TRBV19

CDR3nt: TGTGCCAGCAGTTTACTGTTCGGGACCGTGGTGGGTGGCAATGAGCAGTTCTTC
CDR3aa: CASSLLFGTVVGGNEQFF
j_gene: TRBJ2-1
abundance: -
d_gene: -
v_gene: TRBV27

CDR3nt: TGTGCCAGCAGTATACAGAAAGCTAACTATGGCTACACCTTC
CDR3aa: CASSIQKANYGYTF
j_gene: TRBJ1-2
abundance: -
d_gene: -
v_gene: TRBV28

CDR3nt: TGTGCCAGCAGCTTAGGACAGGGGCTTTCCTACGAGCAGTACTTC
CDR3aa: CASSLGQGLSYEQYF
j_gene: TRBJ2-7
abundance: -
d_gene: TRBD1
v_gene: TRBV7-2

CDR3nt: TGTGCTAGTGGTTTACGGGGACAGTACAATGAGCAGTTCTTC
CDR3aa: CASGLRGQYNEQFF
j_gene: TRBJ2-1
abundance: -
d_gene: TRBD1
v_gene: TRBV12-5

CDR3nt: TGTGCCAGCAGCCATGGACCGGGCCTGAGGGACACGCAGTATTTT
CDR3aa: CASSHGPGLRDTQYF
j_gene: TRBJ2-3
abundance: -
d_gene: -
v_gene: TRBV4-2